This T cell receptor beta chain was sequenced in a study of T cells after posttransplantation cyclophosphamide. The repertoire was sequenced with immunoSEQ multiplex PCR; TCRdb's copy has only in-frame clones and lacks some. The sample shows under 50,000 clones, none of them appearing just once. Overall study results and limits: Recipient CMV seropositivity and CMV reactivation strongly tracked TRB clonality. Donor CD8+ memory clones often dominated recipient blood repertoires at later times.

This clone was seen repeatedly, ten times or more. Its cognate antigen is unknown. Germline V CDR1 and CDR2: LNHDA, SQIVND (reference sequence). The V gene end was trimmed by 3 bases and the J gene end by 7 bases; junction bases not matched to a gene: 11. The CDR3 sequence is 18 residues long. The sample consisted of PBMCs. The clonotype originates from a woman aged 45 to 65 in good health and a related stem cell transplant donor. The J gene is TRBJ2-3, the V gene TRBV19, with 15 bases fitting TRBD2. The CDR3 nucleotides read TGTGCCAGTAGTATCTCCGGGACTAGCGGGGGGCAGGACCATACGCAGTATTTT. Amino acid sequence: CASSISGTSGGQDHTQYF. The variable domain in full, completed from reference TRBV19 and TRBJ2-3, reads DGGITQSPKYLFRKEGQNVTLSCEQNLNHDAMYWYRQDPGQGLRLIYYSQIVNDFQKGDIAEGYSVSREKKESFPLTVTSAQKNPTAFYLCASSISGTSGGQDHTQYFGPGTRLTVL.